This TCR beta chain was recovered during a study of blood T cell repertoires in COVID-19. Study details: Sample material is recorded as cDNA or gDNA derived from T cells, B-cell-depleted T cells, or PBMCs.

Original handling: Nucleated cell number was recorded as an estimate derived from reference gene primer amplification. The table came from immunoSEQ multiplex PCR; TCRdb's copy has only in-frame clones and leaves some out. D and trimming come from the DNA, and the V and J calls and clone size come from that table. The sample shows under 55,000 clones, around 85% of them seen only once. V lost 8 bases and J 0 bases, leaving 8 bases between the germline ends. Looked up from germline, CDR1 is KGHSH and CDR2 is LQKENI. This CDR3 region has 13 residues. Sequencing was carried out using peripheral blood. The clonotype originates from a human donor in a cohort sampled during active COVID-19. This rearrangement joins TRBV18 to TRBJ2-1, with D possibly being TRBD2 (5 bases). The CDR3 DNA reads TGTGCCAGCAGTACTAGCTCCTACAATGAGCAGTTCTTC. Translation gives CASSTSSYNEQFF.